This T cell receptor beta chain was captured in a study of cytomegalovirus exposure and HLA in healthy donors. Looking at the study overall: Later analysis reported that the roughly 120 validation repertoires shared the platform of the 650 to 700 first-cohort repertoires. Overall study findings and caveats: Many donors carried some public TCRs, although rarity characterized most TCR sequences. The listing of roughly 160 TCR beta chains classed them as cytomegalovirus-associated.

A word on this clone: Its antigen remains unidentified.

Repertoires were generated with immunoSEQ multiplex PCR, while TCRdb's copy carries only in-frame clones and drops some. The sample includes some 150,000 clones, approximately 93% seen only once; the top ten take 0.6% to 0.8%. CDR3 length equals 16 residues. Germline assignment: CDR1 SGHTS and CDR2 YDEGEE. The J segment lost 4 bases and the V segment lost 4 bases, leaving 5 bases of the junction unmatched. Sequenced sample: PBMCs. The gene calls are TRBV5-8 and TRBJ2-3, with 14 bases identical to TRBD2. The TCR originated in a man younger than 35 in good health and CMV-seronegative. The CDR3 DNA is TGTGCCAGCAGCACGGGACTAGCGGGGGCCTCAGATACGCAGTATTTT. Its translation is CASSTGLAGASDTQYF. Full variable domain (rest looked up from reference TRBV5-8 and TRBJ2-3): EAGVTQSPTHLIKTRGQQATLRCSPISGHTSVYWYQQALGLGLQFLLWYDEGEERNRGNFPPRFSGRQFPNYSSELNVNALELEDSALYLCASSTGLAGASDTQYFGPGTRLTVL.